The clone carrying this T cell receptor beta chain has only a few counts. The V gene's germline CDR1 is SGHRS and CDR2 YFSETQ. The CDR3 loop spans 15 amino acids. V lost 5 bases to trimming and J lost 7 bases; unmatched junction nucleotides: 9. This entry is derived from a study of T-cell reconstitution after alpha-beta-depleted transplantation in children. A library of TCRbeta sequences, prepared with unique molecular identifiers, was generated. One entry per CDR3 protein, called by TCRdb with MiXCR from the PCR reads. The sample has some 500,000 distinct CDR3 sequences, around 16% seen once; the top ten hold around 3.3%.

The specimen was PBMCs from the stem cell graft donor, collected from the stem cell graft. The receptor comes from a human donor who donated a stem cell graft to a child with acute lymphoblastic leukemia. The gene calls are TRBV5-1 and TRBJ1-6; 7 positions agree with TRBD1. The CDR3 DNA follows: TGCGCCAGCAGTTCCACAGGGGTTCGAAATTCACCCCTCCACTTT. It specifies CASSSTGVRNSPLHF.